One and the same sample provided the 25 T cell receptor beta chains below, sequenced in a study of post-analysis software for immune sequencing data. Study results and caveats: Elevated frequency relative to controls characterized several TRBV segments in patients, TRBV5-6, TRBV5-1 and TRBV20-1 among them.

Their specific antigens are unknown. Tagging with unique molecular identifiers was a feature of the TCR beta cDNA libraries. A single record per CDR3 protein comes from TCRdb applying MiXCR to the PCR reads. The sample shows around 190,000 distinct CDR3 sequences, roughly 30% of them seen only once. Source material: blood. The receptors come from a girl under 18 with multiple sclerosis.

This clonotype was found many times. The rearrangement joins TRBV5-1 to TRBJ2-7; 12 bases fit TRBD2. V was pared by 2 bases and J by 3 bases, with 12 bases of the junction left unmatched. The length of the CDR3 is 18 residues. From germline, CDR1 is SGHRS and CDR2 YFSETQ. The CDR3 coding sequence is TGCGCCAGCAGCTTAGCGACTAGCGGGGGCCCGAATTTCTACGAGCAGTACTTC. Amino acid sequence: CASSLATSGGPNFYEQYF.

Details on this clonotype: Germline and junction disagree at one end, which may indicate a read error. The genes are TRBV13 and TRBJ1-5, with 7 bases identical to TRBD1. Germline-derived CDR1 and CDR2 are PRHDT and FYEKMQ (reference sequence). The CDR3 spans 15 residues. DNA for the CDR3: TGTGCCAGCAGCCTAGGACAGGCCATTAATCAGCCCCAGCATTTT. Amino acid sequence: CASSLGQAINQPQHF.

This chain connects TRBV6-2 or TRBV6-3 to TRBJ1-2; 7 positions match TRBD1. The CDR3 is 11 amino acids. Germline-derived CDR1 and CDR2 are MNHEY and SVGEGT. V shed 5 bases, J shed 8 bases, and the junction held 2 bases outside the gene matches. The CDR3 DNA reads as TGTGCCAGCAGTAACAGGGGCGGCTACACCTTC. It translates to CASSNRGGYTF.

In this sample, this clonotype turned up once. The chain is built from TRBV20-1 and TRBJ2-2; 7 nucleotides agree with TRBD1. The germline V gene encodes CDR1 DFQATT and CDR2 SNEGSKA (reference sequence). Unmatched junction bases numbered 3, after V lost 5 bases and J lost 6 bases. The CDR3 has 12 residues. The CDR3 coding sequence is TGCAGTGCTTACAGGGGATCCGGGGAGCTGTTTTTT. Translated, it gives CSAYRGSGELFF.

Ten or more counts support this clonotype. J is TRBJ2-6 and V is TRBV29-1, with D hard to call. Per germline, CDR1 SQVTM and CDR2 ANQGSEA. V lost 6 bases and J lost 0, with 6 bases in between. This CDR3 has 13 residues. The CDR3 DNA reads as TGCAGCGTCCGTGGCTCTGGGGCCAACGTCCTGACTTTC. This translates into CSVRGSGANVLTF.

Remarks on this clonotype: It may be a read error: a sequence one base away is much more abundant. In DNA, the CDR3 is TGTGCCATCAGTGAGTCCTACAGGGTCTATGGCTACAGCTTC. As protein: CAISESYRVYGYSF. The chain is built from TRBV10-3 and TRBJ1-2; tentative D call: TRBD1 (6 bases). Germline V gene lookup returns CDR1 ENHRY and CDR2 SYGVKD. This CDR3 is 14 amino acids long.

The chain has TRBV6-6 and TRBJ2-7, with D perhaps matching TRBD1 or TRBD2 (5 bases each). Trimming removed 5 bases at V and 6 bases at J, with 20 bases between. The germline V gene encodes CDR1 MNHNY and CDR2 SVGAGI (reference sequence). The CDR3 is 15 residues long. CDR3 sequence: CASSRILSPGSEQYF. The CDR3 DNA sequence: TGTGCCAGCAGTCGTATCCTTTCCCCAGGGAGCGAGCAGTACTTC.

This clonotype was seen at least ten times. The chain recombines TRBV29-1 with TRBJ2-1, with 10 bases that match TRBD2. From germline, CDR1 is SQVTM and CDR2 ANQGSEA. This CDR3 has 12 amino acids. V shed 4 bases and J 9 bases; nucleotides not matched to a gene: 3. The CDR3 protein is CSVGPSGGEQFF. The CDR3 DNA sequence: TGCAGCGTTGGGCCTAGCGGGGGTGAGCAGTTCTTC.

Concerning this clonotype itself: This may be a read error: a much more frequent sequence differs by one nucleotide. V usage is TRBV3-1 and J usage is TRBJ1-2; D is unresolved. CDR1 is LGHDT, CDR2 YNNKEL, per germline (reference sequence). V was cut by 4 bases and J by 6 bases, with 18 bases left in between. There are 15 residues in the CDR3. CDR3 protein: CASSLLAGLGHGYTF. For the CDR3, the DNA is TGTGCCAGCAGCCTACTGGCGGGTTTGGGCCATGGCTACACCTTC.

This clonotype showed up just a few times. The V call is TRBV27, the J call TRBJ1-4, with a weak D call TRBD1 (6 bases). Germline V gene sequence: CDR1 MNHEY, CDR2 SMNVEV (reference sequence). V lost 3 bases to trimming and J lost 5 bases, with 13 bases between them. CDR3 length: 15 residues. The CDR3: CASSFRGWVNEKLFF. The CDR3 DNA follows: TGTGCCAGCAGTTTCAGGGGATGGGTGAATGAAAAACTGTTTTTT. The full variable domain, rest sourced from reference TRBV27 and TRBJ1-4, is EAQVTQNPRYLITVTGKKLTVTCSQNMNHEYMSWYRQDPGLGLRQIYYSMNVEVTDKGDVPEGYKVSRKEKRNFPLILESPSPNQTSLYFCASSFRGWVNEKLFFGSGTQLSVL.

CDR3 residues: CASSLMQGTGQVEQYF. The CDR3 DNA follows: TGTGCCAGCAGCTTAATGCAAGGGACCGGGCAGGTTGAGCAGTACTTC. The rearrangement uses TRBV7-3 and TRBJ2-7, with D perhaps being TRBD1 or TRBD2 (5 bases each). The germline V gene has CDR1 SGHTA and CDR2 FQGTGA. The CDR3 totals 16 residues. Trimming removed 1 base from V and 7 bases from J, with 20 bases in between.

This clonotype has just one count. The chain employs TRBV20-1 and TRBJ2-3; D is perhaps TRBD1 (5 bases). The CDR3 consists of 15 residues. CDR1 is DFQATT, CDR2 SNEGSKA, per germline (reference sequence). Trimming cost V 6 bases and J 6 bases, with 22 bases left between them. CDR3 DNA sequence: TGCAGTGCGGACCTGGGGCAGGGAAGATGGGATACGCAGTATTTT. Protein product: CSADLGQGRWDTQYF.

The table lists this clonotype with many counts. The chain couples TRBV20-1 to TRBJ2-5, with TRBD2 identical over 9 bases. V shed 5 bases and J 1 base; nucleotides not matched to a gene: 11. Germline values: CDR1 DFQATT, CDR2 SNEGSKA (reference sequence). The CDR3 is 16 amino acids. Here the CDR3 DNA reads TGCAGTGCTCGAACTGCCCGAGCGGGAGGCCAAGAGACCCAGTACTTC. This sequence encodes CSARTARAGGQETQYF.

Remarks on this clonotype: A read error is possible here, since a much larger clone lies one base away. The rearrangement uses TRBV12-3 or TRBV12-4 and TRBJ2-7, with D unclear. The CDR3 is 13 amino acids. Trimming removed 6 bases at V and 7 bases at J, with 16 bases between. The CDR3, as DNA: TGTGCCAGCAGGGCCGGGCGCAACAATGAGCAGTACTTC. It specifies CASRAGRNNEQYF.

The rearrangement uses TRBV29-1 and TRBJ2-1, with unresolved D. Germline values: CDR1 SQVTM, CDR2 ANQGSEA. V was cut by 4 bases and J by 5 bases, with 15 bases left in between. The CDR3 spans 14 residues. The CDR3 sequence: CSVVLWRQNNEQFF. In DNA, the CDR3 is TGCAGCGTTGTTCTGTGGAGACAAAACAATGAGCAGTTCTTC.

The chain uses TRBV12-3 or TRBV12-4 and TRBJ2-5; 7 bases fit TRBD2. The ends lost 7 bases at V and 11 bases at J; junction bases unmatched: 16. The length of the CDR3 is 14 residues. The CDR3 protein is CASTRREGFHGQYF. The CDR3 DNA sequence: TGTGCCAGCACCCGAAGGGAGGGGTTCCACGGTCAGTACTTC.

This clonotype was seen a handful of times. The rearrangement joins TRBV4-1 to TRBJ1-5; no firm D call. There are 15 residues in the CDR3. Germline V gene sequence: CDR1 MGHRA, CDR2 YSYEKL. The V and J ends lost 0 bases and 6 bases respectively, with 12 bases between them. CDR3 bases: TGCGCCAGCAGCCAAGATCTTGGTTGGAGTCAGCCCCAGCATTTT. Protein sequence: CASSQDLGWSQPQHF.

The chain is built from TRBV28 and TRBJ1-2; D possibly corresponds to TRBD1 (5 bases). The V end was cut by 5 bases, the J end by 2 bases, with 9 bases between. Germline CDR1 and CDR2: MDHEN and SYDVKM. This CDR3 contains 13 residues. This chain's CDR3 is CASSMGRNYGYTF. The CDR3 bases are TGTGCCAGCAGTATGGGACGGAACTATGGCTACACCTTC.

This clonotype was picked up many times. In DNA, the CDR3 is TGCAGTGCATCCCCGAATAGCGGGAGTCGGGACGAGCAGTACTTC. Its protein product is CSASPNSGSRDEQYF. The chain has TRBV20-1 and TRBJ2-7, with 9 nucleotides matching TRBD2. Germline CDR1 reads DFQATT; CDR2 reads SNEGSKA (reference sequence). The CDR3 is made up of 15 amino acids. After removal of 6 bases from V and 5 bases from J, the junction contained 14 bases not matched to a gene.

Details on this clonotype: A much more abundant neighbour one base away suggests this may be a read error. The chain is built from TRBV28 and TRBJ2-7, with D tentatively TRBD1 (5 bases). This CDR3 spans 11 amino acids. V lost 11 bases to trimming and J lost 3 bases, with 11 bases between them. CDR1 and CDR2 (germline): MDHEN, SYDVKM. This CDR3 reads CAGGRGYEQYF. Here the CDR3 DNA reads TGTGCCGGCGGTAGGGGCTACGAGCAGTACTTC.

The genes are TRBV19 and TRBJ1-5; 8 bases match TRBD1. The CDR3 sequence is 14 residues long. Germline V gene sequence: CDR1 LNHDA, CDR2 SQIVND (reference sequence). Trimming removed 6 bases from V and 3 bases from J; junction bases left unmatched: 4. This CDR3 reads CASSGDRFNQPQHF. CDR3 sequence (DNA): TGTGCCAGTAGCGGGGACAGGTTCAATCAGCCCCAGCATTTT.

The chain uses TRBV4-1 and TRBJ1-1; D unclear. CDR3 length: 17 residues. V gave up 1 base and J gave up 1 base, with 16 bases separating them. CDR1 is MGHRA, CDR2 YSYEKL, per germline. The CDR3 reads CASSQGVASRGNTEAFF. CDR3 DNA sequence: TGCGCCAGCAGCCAAGGGGTTGCCTCGCGGGGGAACACTGAAGCTTTCTTT.

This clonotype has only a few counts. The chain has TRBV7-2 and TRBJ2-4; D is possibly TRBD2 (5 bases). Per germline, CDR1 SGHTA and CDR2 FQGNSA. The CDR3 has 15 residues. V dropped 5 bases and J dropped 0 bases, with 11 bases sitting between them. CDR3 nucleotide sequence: TGTGCCAGCAGCCTCGTGGGAGCAGCCAAAAACATTCAGTACTTC. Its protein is CASSLVGAAKNIQYF.

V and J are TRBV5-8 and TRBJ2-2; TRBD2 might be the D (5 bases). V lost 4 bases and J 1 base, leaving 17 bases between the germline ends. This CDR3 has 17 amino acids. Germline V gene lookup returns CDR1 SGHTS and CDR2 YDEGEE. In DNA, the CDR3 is TGTGCCAGCAGCCCGCCATTGAGGGAAATGAACACCGGGGAGCTGTTTTTT. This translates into CASSPPLREMNTGELFF.

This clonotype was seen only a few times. The CDR3 reads CASSQAPRGKPQHF. DNA of the CDR3: TGCGCCAGCAGCCAAGCTCCCAGGGGAAAGCCCCAGCATTTT. The V and J genes are TRBV4-1 and TRBJ1-5, with a weak D call TRBD1 (6 bases). CDR1 and CDR2 from the germline V gene are MGHRA and YSYEKL. The CDR3 runs 14 residues. Trimming cost V 1 base and J 8 bases, with 12 bases left between them.